One sample yielded the 25 T cell receptor beta chains listed below, sequenced in a study of spatial heterogeneity in lung cancer. General study results and limits: For expanded intratumoral alpha and beta TCRs, counts tracked tumor mutation counts.

A single record per CDR3 protein comes from TCRdb applying MiXCR to the 5' RACE reads. The sample contains about 18,000 distinct CDR3 sequences, roughly 9% of which appear only once. No cognate antigen is known for these TCRs. Noted time point: sample taken at primary tumor resection. The sample here was lung tumor tissue, taken at surgery. The receptors were sampled from a female donor with early-stage non-small cell lung cancer.

With regard to this clonotype: This beta chain turned up in a library designed for alpha chains; as an off-target read, its abundance says little. J is TRBJ2-2 and V is TRBV6-2 or TRBV6-3; 9 bases line up with TRBD1. V was pared by 4 bases and J by 6 bases, with 12 bases of the junction left unmatched. This CDR3 has 17 residues. Germline V lookup: CDR1 MNHEY, CDR2 SVGEGT. CDR3 sequence reads: CASSSNGDREVAGELFF. The CDR3 region has the DNA TGTGCCAGCAGTTCCAACGGGGACAGGGAAGTCGCCGGGGAGCTGTTTTTT.

Only a few counts were recorded for this clonotype. With the library built for alpha chains, this beta chain is off target and its frequency is not meaningful. The chain uses TRBV2 and TRBJ1-2, with D perhaps TRBD1 (5 bases). Per germline, CDR1 SNHLY and CDR2 FYNNEI. The V and J ends lost 3 bases and 6 bases respectively, with 11 bases between them. The CDR3 is made up of 13 amino acids. This chain's CDR3 is CASSDGGTDGYTF. CDR3 bases: TGTGCCAGCAGTGACGGGGGTACGGATGGCTACACCTTC.

This clonotype has ten or more counts. This beta chain is a stray read from a library made for alpha chains; its abundance is not meaningful. The chain employs TRBV2 and TRBJ2-2; either TRBD1 or TRBD2 may fit D (6 bases each). V was cut by 6 bases and J by 13 bases, with 15 bases left in between. The V gene's germline CDR1 is SNHLY and CDR2 FYNNEI. CDR3 length: 12 amino acids. The CDR3 sequence is CASSYEGEVLFF. In DNA, the CDR3 is TGTGCCAGCAGCTACGAGGGGGAGGTGCTGTTTTTT.

This clonotype was found many times. The library was prepared for alpha chains; this beta chain is a stray read, so its frequency means little. The chain couples TRBV11-2 to TRBJ2-2; D uncertain. Germline assignment: CDR1 SGHAT and CDR2 FQNNGV. V was pared by 3 bases and J by 1 base, with 6 bases between. This CDR3 is 14 amino acids long. The CDR3 DNA follows: TGTGCCAGCAGCTTCTTAGGGAACACCGGGGAGCTGTTTTTT. Protein product: CASSFLGNTGELFF. Based on the CDR3 plus reference TRBV11-2 and TRBJ2-2, the full variable domain is EAGVAQSPRYKIIEKRQSVAFWCNPISGHATLYWYQQILGQGPKLLIQFQNNGVVDDSQLPKDRFSAERLKGVDSTLKIQPAKLEDSAVYLCASSFLGNTGELFFGEGSRLTVL.

Concerning this clonotype: This beta chain is a stray read from a library made for alpha chains; its abundance is not meaningful. V is TRBV30 and J is TRBJ2-1; no reliable D call. Trimming took off 3 bases at V and 4 bases at J, with 4 bases between the two ends. In germline, CDR1 is GTSNPN, CDR2 SVGIG (reference sequence). The CDR3 loop spans 11 amino acids. The CDR3 nucleotides are TGTGCCTGGAGCCCATACAATGAGCAGTTCTTC. Residues: CAWSPYNEQFF.

Notes on this clonotype: With the library built for alpha chains, this beta chain is off target and its frequency is not meaningful. V is TRBV6-6 and J is TRBJ2-7, with D perhaps given as TRBD1 or TRBD2 (5 bases each). V lost 5 bases and J 5 bases, leaving 16 bases between the germline ends. Germline V CDR1 and CDR2: MNHNY, SVGAGI (reference sequence). CDR3 length: 14 residues. CDR3 amino acids: CASSTGPRADEQYF. The CDR3 coding sequence is TGTGCCAGCAGTACGGGACCAAGGGCAGACGAGCAGTACTTC.

With regard to this clonotype: This beta chain came through as a stray read in a library set up for alpha chains, and its size says little. V and J are TRBV12-3 or TRBV12-4 and TRBJ2-3; 12 bases map to TRBD2. The CDR3 has 16 residues. With 6 bases clipped from V and 3 bases from J, the junction kept 7 bases outside the gene matches. The CDR3: CASSLTSGGWTDTQYF. The CDR3 nucleotides read TGTGCCAGCAGCCTGACTAGCGGGGGATGGACAGATACGCAGTATTTT.

There are many counts of this clonotype. The library was prepared for alpha chains; this beta chain is a stray read, so its frequency means little. This chain connects TRBV6-5 to TRBJ1-3; D uncertain. CDR3 length equals 16 residues. V shed 5 bases and J shed 0 bases, with 14 bases lying between them. Germline CDR1 reads MNHEY; CDR2 reads SVGAGI. The CDR3 spells CASSLTRTSSGNTIYF. Here the CDR3 DNA reads TGTGCCAGCAGTCTAACCCGTACTAGCTCTGGAAACACCATATATTTT.

As to this clonotype: This beta chain is an off-target read within a library intended for alpha chains, so its frequency means little. The chain uses TRBV4-1 and TRBJ2-1; D ambiguous. Trimming cost V 0 bases and J 6 bases, with 18 bases left between them. The CDR3 length is 17 residues. Germline V gene lookup returns CDR1 MGHRA and CDR2 YSYEKL. CDR3 DNA: TGCGCCAGCAGCCAAGAGGTAGATCTAAGGTGGCTCAATGAGCAGTTCTTC. Translated, it gives CASSQEVDLRWLNEQFF.

This clonotype was counted between two and nine times. Little can be read into the size of this beta chain, an off-target read in a library designed for alpha chains. J is TRBJ2-2 and V is TRBV5-1, with D tentatively TRBD2 (6 bases). In germline, CDR1 is SGHRS, CDR2 YFSETQ. The CDR3 contains 15 residues. Trimming removed 2 bases at V and 4 bases at J, with 12 bases between. CDR3 nucleotides: TGCGCCAGCAGCTTTGAGGAGGGCCGCACCGGGGAGCTGTTTTTT. Protein: CASSFEEGRTGELFF.

The table lists this clonotype with a few counts. For a library built for alpha chains, this beta chain is a stray read; little rests on its size. The V and J genes are TRBV20-1 and TRBJ2-5, with D unresolved. V gave up 5 bases and J gave up 1 base, with 11 bases separating them. The germline V gene encodes CDR1 DFQATT and CDR2 SNEGSKA (reference sequence). This CDR3 has 13 amino acids. As DNA, the CDR3 is TGCAGTGCTCAAAGTAACCTCCAAGAGACCCAGTACTTC. This sequence encodes CSAQSNLQETQYF.

This clonotype has a handful of counts. Being off target in a library aimed at alpha chains, this beta chain has a size of little meaning. The V gene is TRBV28, the J gene TRBJ1-2; 7 bases are a match to TRBD1. There are 14 residues in the CDR3. In germline, CDR1 is MDHEN, CDR2 SYDVKM. The V gene end was trimmed by 3 bases and the J gene end by 3 bases; junction bases not matched to a gene: 4. CDR3 coding DNA: TGTGCCAGCAGTTTGCCCGGGACAGACTATGGCTACACCTTC. This encodes CASSLPGTDYGYTF.

This clonotype was detected ten times or more. In a library made to pick up alpha chains, this beta chain is a stray read with a size that means little. The CDR3 is CASSLVAGAVGAFF. CDR3 in DNA: TGTGCCAGCAGCTTAGTGGCGGGGGCTGTTGGAGCTTTCTTT. This chain joins TRBV11-2 and TRBJ1-1; a weak D match, TRBD1 (6 bases). Germline CDR1 SGHAT, CDR2 FQNNGV. Between the trimmed V and J ends, which lost 1 base and 10 bases, there was a span of 16 bases. The CDR3 is 14 residues long.

In its sample, this clonotype ranks as medium-sized (0.01 to 0.1%). This beta chain is a stray read from a library made for alpha chains; its abundance is not meaningful. The rearrangement links TRBV24-1 to TRBJ2-1; 7 nucleotides align to TRBD2. The CDR3 is made up of 17 amino acids. Germline V gene data show CDR1 as KGHDR and CDR2 as SFDVKD. The ends lost 3 bases at V and 8 bases at J; junction bases unmatched: 15. The CDR3 nucleotides read TGTGCCACCAGTGATCCCAGGTCCGCGGGGGTCGAGGATGAGCAGTTCTTC. Translating gives CATSDPRSAGVEDEQFF.

By its share, this clonotype is medium-sized. This beta chain turned up in a library designed for alpha chains; as an off-target read, its abundance says little. The rearrangement links TRBV10-3 to TRBJ1-5, with TRBD1 as a possible D gene (5 bases). Germline CDR1 and CDR2: ENHRY and SYGVKD. V lost 11 bases to trimming and J lost 7 bases, with 15 bases between them. The CDR3 has 12 residues. The CDR3 DNA is TGTGCCGCCAAGACAGAGCCGCAGCCCCAGCATTTT. Translated, it gives CAAKTEPQPQHF.

Of note for this clonotype: This beta chain turned up in a library designed for alpha chains; as an off-target read, its abundance says little. V and J are TRBV12-3 or TRBV12-4 and TRBJ1-3; no reliable D call. The CDR3 is 13 residues long. Trimming pared 3 bases from V and 2 bases from J, leaving 5 bases between. CDR3 protein: CASSFQAGNTIYF. The CDR3 nucleotides read TGTGCCAGCAGTTTTCAGGCTGGAAACACCATATATTTT.

This clonotype showed up many times. Since it is a stray read in a library aimed at alpha chains, this beta chain has a size that is not meaningful. The rearrangement joins TRBV20-1 to TRBJ2-1, with D perhaps matching TRBD2 (6 bases). Per germline, CDR1 DFQATT and CDR2 SNEGSKA (reference sequence). Trimming stripped 1 base from V and 5 bases from J, with 21 bases between. This CDR3 spans 17 amino acids. The CDR3 region is CSARGGWGVVGNNEQFF. CDR3 bases: TGCAGTGCTAGAGGCGGTTGGGGGGTCGTAGGGAACAATGAGCAGTTCTTC.

In this sample, this clonotype turned up a few times. Found in a library prepared for alpha chains, this beta chain is an off-target read, and its abundance has little meaning. This chain connects TRBV20-1 to TRBJ1-5; 9 bases fit TRBD1. The ends lost 5 bases at V and 4 bases at J; junction bases unmatched: 6. The germline V gene encodes CDR1 DFQATT and CDR2 SNEGSKA (reference sequence). The CDR3 runs 14 residues. In DNA form, the CDR3 reads TGCAGTGCTGAGGACAGGGGACTTAATCAGCCCCAGCATTTT. Protein: CSAEDRGLNQPQHF.

About this clonotype: In a library made to pick up alpha chains, this beta chain is a stray read with a size that means little. The rearrangement uses TRBV20-1 and TRBJ2-3, with D possibly being TRBD2 (6 bases). The CDR3 length is 13 residues. The ends were cut back, 7 bases at V and 1 base at J, with 12 bases in the middle. CDR1 and CDR2 (germline): DFQATT, SNEGSKA (reference sequence). The CDR3 coding sequence is TGCAGTGGGAGGGTTATGGGCACAGATACGCAGTATTTT. This sequence encodes CSGRVMGTDTQYF.

Concerning this clonotype: This beta chain appears as a stray read in a library generated for alpha chains; its size is not informative. The chain carries TRBV29-1 and TRBJ1-4; no firm D call. From germline, CDR1 is SQVTM and CDR2 ANQGSEA. Deletions cut 4 bases from V and 5 bases from J, with 8 bases between. This CDR3 is built from 12 residues. The CDR3 DNA reads TGCAGCGTTGCCCGGTCGAATGAAAAACTGTTTTTT. The encoded protein is CSVARSNEKLFF.

Sample share makes this clonotype medium-sized (0.01 to 0.1%). This beta chain lies outside the target of a library built for alpha chains; its clone size means little. CDR3 nucleotide sequence: TGTGCCAGCATGACAGAGTACGAGCAGTACTTC. It specifies CASMTEYEQYF. V is TRBV27 and J is TRBJ2-7, with D maybe TRBD1 (5 bases). The CDR3 length is 11 residues. Germline CDR1 MNHEY, CDR2 SMNVEV (reference sequence). The V end lost 7 bases, the J end lost 4 bases, and 8 bases lay between the germline ends.

This clonotype has a count of ten or more. As an off-target read in a library built for alpha chains, this beta chain has a frequency of little significance. The chain employs TRBV12-3 or TRBV12-4 and TRBJ2-5; D might be TRBD1 or TRBD2, each matching 6 bases. Trimming shortened V by 6 bases and J by 5 bases, and 13 bases separated the two germline ends. This CDR3 spans 13 amino acids. CDR3 protein: CASRPWGAETQYF. The CDR3 DNA reads as TGTGCCAGCAGACCCTGGGGGGCGGAGACCCAGTACTTC.

With respect to this clonotype: Found in a library prepared for alpha chains, this beta chain is an off-target read, and its abundance has little meaning. V usage is TRBV20-1 and J usage is TRBJ1-2; tentatively, D is TRBD1 (6 bases). V was pared by 0 bases and J by 4 bases, with 12 bases between. Per germline, CDR1 DFQATT and CDR2 SNEGSKA (reference sequence). This CDR3 region has 14 residues. The CDR3 nucleotides are TGCAGTGCTAGAGACATAGGGGGTGCCTATGGCTACACCTTC. This gives the protein CSARDIGGAYGYTF.

Concerning this clonotype itself: In a library made to pick up alpha chains, this beta chain is a stray read with a size that means little. The chain couples TRBV25-1 to TRBJ1-2; D uncertain. Germline V gene data show CDR1 as MGHDK and CDR2 as SYGVNS. The CDR3 is 12 residues long. Trimming pared 3 bases from V and 8 bases from J, leaving 10 bases between. The CDR3, as DNA: TGTGCCAGCAGTGACCCCTTTGGGGGCTACACCTTC. This encodes CASSDPFGGYTF.

By share, this clonotype counts as medium-sized (0.01 to 0.1%). This beta chain is an off-target read within a library intended for alpha chains, so its frequency means little. The chain joins TRBV27 to TRBJ2-7, with TRBD2 matching 7 bases. V trimming: 8 bases; J trimming: 5 bases; junction bases outside the gene matches: 9. The germline V gene has CDR1 MNHEY and CDR2 SMNVEV (reference sequence). The CDR3 spans 13 residues. For the CDR3, the DNA is TGTGCCAGCTCATGGACTAGGAATAACGAGCAGTACTTC. Translating it yields CASSWTRNNEQYF.